Listed here are 5 T cell receptor beta chains from one sample, sequenced in a study of T cells in Graves' hyperthyroidism and ophthalmopathy. RNA transcripts gave rise to amplified TCR beta CDR3 regions. The HTBI set primed first-round TCR CDR3 RT-PCR. TCRdb used MiXCR to reprocess the multiplex PCR reads, holding one entry per CDR3 protein. Of 96,000 or so distinct CDR3 sequences in the sample, just over 50% were seen once. The sequenced sample was blood. The receptors were sampled from a woman aged 40-49 years with Graves' hyperthyroidism.

Concerning this clonotype itself: The germline gene is not matched at one end of the junction; a read error may be the cause. The chain recombines TRBV20-1 with TRBJ2-5, with D perhaps matching TRBD1 (5 bases). The CDR3 totals 13 residues. Germline values: CDR1 DFQATT, CDR2 SNEGSKA (reference sequence). This chain's CDR3 is CSEVVPGRETRYF. For the CDR3, the DNA is TGCAGTGAAGTCGTGCCAGGGCGAGAGACCCGGTACTTC.

The chain carries TRBV4-1 and TRBJ2-7; D possibly uses TRBD1 or TRBD2 (5 bases each). Trimming removed 0 bases from V and 2 bases from J, with 8 bases in between. The CDR3 loop spans 14 amino acids. Germline V gene lookup returns CDR1 MGHRA and CDR2 YSYEKL. Here the CDR3 DNA reads TGCGCCAGCAGCCAAGACCGGGACCCCTACGAGCAGTACTTC. It yields the protein CASSQDRDPYEQYF.

The rearrangement uses TRBV9 and TRBJ1-4; D call uncertain. Germline CDR1 reads SGDLS; CDR2 reads YYNGEE. The V gene lost 3 bases and the J gene lost 8 bases, with 8 bases spanning the gap. CDR3 length: 12 amino acids. The CDR3 region is CASSGAGEKLFF. The CDR3 nucleotides read TGTGCCAGCAGCGGGGCAGGCGAAAAACTGTTTTTT.

V is TRBV7-3 and J is TRBJ1-6; 10 bases line up with TRBD1. The ends lost 5 bases at V and 11 bases at J; junction bases unmatched: 9. The CDR3 covers 15 residues. Germline-derived CDR1 and CDR2 are SGHTA and FQGTGA. The CDR3 region is CASSLLSGQGTPLHF. The CDR3 bases are TGTGCCAGCAGCCTCCTCTCGGGACAGGGGACACCCCTCCACTTT.

This clonotype was found a few times. CDR3 coding DNA: TGCAGCTCCGTAGGGGCCGGGGCCTACGAGCAGTACTTC. Protein product: CSSVGAGAYEQYF. The chain uses TRBV29-1 and TRBJ2-7; D possibly matches TRBD1 or TRBD2 (5 bases each). This CDR3 spans 13 amino acids. Trimming took 8 bases from V and 2 from J, leaving 16 bases between them. Germline V gene data show CDR1 as SQVTM and CDR2 as ANQGSEA.